This T cell receptor beta chain originates from a study of control samples from healthy donors and cancer patients. The data were produced by immunoSEQ multiplex PCR, yet TCRdb's version contains in-frame clones alone and is incomplete. The top ten hold 8% to 9.5% of the sample, which has about 140,000 clones, approximately 90% seen once. CDR1 SGHNT and CDR2 YYREEE come from the germline V gene (reference sequence). This CDR3 region has 12 residues. V shed 10 bases, J shed 12 bases, and the junction held 13 bases outside the gene matches. Sequencing was performed on blood. This TCR was recovered from a woman in her twenties or thirties in good health. The chain employs TRBV5-4 and TRBJ2-7, with 10 bases fitting TRBD2. CDR3 in amino acids: CAYRSLAGVTYF. Written as DNA, the CDR3 is TGTGCCTATCGGTCGCTAGCGGGAGTGACGTACTTC.